This T cell receptor beta chain was observed in a study of blood T cell repertoires in COVID-19 (dated by TCRdb to between 2020 and 2021). With respect to the entire study: Samples covering the acute and convalescent phases of COVID-19 were provided by collaborators in the United States, Italy and Spain. Where available, HLA class I and class II types were taken from metadata supplied by the sample provider and were not determined by assay-based typing. The samples were drawn from two sources: the first 160 participants of the ongoing ImmuneRACE study, and 950 to 1,500 subjects contributed by 6 global collaborators. The repertoires were made available in a free public database intended to serve as a resource for research on the immune response to SARS-CoV-2. Sample metadata almost always included a de-identified subject ID, COVID-19 status, age in years and sex. The material from the prospective study consisted of cDNA or gDNA derived from T cells, B-cell-depleted T cells, or PBMCs. Subjects who had been exposed to COVID-19, were actively infected with it, or had recovered from it provided the deeply sampled blood TCRbeta repertoires that made up the dataset. The study at large found these results: The quantity of clinical and demographic metadata differed by source and by participant and was supplied without curation.

Sequences SGHDN (CDR1) and FVKESK (CDR2) are obtained from the germline V gene. Taken from cysteine to phenylalanine, the CDR3 has 17 residues. The DNA shown is the 51-base CDR3, in frame from base 1. V and J are truncated by 4 bases and 0 bases respectively, leaving an intervening sequence of 15 bases. The immunoSEQ Assay, a bias-controlled multiplex PCR, was used to amplify TCRbeta CDR3 regions from genomic DNA. The source study handled its data this way. Nucleated cell counts per sample were estimated from amplification of reference gene primers within the assay. Sequence reads were collapsed and filtered to measure the absolute abundance of every unique TCRbeta CDR3 rearrangement. For each sample, productive Simpson clonality was calculated by taking the square root of Simpson's diversity index across productive rearrangements. The clones in this table, taken by TCRdb from immuneACCESS, are in-frame only. Not every clone is retained; where verified, under half of the shortfall comes from an unresolved V gene, and the cause of the rest is unknown. The V and J calls and clone size come from that table; D and trimming were worked out from the DNA. In all, the sample holds about 300,000 clones, and about nine tenths of those were seen once. The biggest ten clones account for more than 9% of the sample.

In the prospective study, participants were 18 to 89 years old, resided in about two dozen geographic areas of the United States, and were enrolled through a virtual design. Cohort assignment in the prospective study relied on participant-reported clinical history from a screening survey and a study questionnaire. ImmuneRACE Cohort 3 recovered participants were defined by two consecutive negative NP/OP PCR tests, healthcare professional clearance, or symptom resolution. In the prospective study, mobile phlebotomists collected whole blood, serum and a nasopharyngeal or oropharyngeal swab from each participant. Over an approximately 2-month period, participants in the prospective study had the option of providing additional blood draws and questionnaires. Before DNA extraction, blood samples from the prospective study were shipped at room temperature or frozen. Points on this clone: Which antigen it targets is not known. There are no base qualities to consult, and no much larger clone falls within one base.

The chain is assembled from TRBV14 and TRBJ2-2; TRBD1 is perhaps the D gene, given 5 matching bases. The sample comprised PBMCs or T cells enriched from blood (not recorded which). The clonotype comes from a woman between 18 and 29 years old who had recovered from COVID-19. The CDR3 protein: CASSPWKGLANTGELFF. The DNA is TGTGCCAGCAGCCCTTGGAAGGGGTTAGCGAACACCGGGGAGCTGTTTTTT.